The clone carrying this T cell receptor beta chain came up many times. The source material, RNA transcripts, was used to amplify TCR beta CDR3 regions. With the HTBI primer set, the TCR CDR3 went through a first round of RT-PCR. TCRdb passed the multiplex PCR reads through MiXCR, listing each CDR3 protein once. Of around 450,000 distinct CDR3 sequences listed, around a sixth are singletons. This entry comes from a study of T cells in Graves' hyperthyroidism and ophthalmopathy. V was pared by 4 bases and J by 5 bases, with 12 bases of the junction left unmatched. The CDR3 totals 17 residues. Germline V gives CDR1 LGHNA, CDR2 YNFKEQ.

This TCR was recovered from a woman under 30 with Graves' hyperthyroidism. The rearrangement uses TRBV4-2 and TRBJ2-5, with 11 nucleotides matching TRBD2. Sequenced sample: blood. The CDR3 here is CASSPLGSGGARETQYF. The CDR3 DNA reads TGTGCCAGCAGCCCCCTCGGTAGCGGGGGGGCCCGTGAGACCCAGTACTTC.